This TCR beta chain was obtained from a study of tumor-infiltrating lymphocytes in primary liver carcinoma. In the case of this clonotype: Germline is not matched at one junction end, which may reflect a read error.

Total RNA amounting to roughly 0.5 ug was the source from which TCR beta cDNA was made with a constant-region primer. Sequencing libraries for TCR beta derived from three nested multiplex PCR rounds that used slightly modified ARM-PCR. For about 11 cycles apiece, the opening two PCR rounds ran with TRBV1-TRBV30 forward primers and a C-beta reverse primer. TCRdb used MiXCR to reprocess the multiplex PCR reads, holding one entry per CDR3 protein. The data hold tens of thousands of distinct CDR3 sequences, with about 71% observed a single time. Germline V lookup: CDR1 SEHNR, CDR2 FQNEAQ (reference sequence). The CDR3 has 17 residues. Total RNA and DNA came together from around 18-30 mg of bulk tissue without cell sorting.

The rearrangement joins TRBV7-9 to TRBJ2-1, with 12 bases that match TRBD2. Input material: liver tumor tissue from sampling region 4. Subset: tumor region T4, right-lateral pole. This receptor was taken from a man aged 35 to 55 with primary liver carcinoma and hepatitis B virus infection. This CDR3 reads CVSSSYVTSGRSNEQFF. CDR3 DNA: TGTGTCAGCAGCTCCTACGTGACTAGCGGGAGAAGCAATGAGCAGTTCTTC.